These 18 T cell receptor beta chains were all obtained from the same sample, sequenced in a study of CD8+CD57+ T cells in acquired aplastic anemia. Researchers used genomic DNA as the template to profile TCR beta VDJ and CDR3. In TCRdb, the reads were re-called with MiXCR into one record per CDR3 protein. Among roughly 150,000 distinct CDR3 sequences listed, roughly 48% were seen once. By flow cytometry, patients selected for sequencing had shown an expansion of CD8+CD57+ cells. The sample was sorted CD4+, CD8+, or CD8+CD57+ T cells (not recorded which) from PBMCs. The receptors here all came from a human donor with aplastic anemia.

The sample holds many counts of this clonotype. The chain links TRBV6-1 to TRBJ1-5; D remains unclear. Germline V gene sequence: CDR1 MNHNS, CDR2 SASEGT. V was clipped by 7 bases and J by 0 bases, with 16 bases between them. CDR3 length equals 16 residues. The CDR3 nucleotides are TGTGCCAGCACGAGGCAGGTGCAGAATAGCAATCAGCCCCAGCATTTT. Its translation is CASTRQVQNSNQPQHF.

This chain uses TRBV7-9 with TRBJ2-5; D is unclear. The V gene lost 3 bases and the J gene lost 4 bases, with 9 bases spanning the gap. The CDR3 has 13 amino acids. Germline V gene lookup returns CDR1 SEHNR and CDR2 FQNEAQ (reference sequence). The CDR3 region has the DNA TGTGCCAGCAGCTTGGCCGGCGCAGAGACCCAGTACTTC. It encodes CASSLAGAETQYF.

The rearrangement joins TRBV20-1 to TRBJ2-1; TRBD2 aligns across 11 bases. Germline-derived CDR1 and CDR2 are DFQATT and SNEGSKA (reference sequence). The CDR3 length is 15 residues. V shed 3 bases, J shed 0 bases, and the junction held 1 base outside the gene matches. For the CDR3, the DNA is TGCAGTGCTAGTACTAGCGGGGGCTCCTACAATGAGCAGTTCTTC. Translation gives CSASTSGGSYNEQFF.

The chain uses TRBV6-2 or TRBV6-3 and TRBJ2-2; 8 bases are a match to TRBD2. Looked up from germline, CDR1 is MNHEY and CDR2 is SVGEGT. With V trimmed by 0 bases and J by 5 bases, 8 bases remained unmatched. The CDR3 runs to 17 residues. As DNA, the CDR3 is TGTGCCAGCAGTTACTCAGGCAGGGTAGCGGGGACCGGGGAGCTGTTTTTT. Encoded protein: CASSYSGRVAGTGELFF.

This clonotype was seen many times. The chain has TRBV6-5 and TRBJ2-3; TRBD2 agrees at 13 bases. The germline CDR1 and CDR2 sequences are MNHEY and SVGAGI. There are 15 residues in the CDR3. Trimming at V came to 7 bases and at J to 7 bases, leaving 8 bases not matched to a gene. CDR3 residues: CASIRTSGSGNTQYF. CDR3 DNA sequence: TGTGCCAGCATCCGGACTAGCGGGAGTGGAAATACGCAGTATTTT.

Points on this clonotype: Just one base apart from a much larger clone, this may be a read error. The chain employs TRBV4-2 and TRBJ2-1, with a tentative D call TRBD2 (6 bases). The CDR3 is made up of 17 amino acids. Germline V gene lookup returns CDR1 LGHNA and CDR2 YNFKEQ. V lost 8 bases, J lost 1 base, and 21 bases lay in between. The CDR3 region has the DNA TGTGCCAGCGGCGATCCCTCGCTAGCGAGATCCTACAATGAGCAGTTCTTC. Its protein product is CASGDPSLARSYNEQFF.

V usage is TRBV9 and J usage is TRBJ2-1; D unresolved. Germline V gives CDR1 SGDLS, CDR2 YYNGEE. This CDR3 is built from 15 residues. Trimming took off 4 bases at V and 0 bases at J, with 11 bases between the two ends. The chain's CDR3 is CASSKGPSSYNEQFF. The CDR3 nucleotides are TGTGCCAGCAGCAAAGGGCCGAGCTCCTACAATGAGCAGTTCTTC.

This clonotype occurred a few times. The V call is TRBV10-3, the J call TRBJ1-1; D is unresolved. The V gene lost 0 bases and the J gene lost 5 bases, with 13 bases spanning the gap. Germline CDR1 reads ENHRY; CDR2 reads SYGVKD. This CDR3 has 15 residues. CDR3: CAISESREMVTEAFF. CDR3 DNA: TGTGCCATCAGTGAGTCGAGGGAGATGGTGACTGAAGCTTTCTTT.

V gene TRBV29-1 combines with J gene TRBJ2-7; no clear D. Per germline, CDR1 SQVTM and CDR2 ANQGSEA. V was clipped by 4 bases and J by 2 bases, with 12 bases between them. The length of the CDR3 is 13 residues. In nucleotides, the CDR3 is TGCAGCGTTGGAGATCACGCGACCTACGAGCAGTACTTC. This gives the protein CSVGDHATYEQYF.

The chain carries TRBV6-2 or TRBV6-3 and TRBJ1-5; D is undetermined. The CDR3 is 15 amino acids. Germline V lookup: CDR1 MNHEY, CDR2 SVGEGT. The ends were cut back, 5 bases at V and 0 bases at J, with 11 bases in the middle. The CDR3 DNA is TGTGCCAGCAGTATTCTTGGTATTAGCAATCAGCCCCAGCATTTT. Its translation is CASSILGISNQPQHF.

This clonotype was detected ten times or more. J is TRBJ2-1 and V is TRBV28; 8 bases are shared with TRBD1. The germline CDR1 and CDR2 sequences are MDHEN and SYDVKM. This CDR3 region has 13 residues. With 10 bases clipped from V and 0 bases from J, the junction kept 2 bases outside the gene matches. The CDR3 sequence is CATDRDSYNEQFF. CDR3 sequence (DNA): TGTGCCACGGACAGGGACTCCTACAATGAGCAGTTCTTC.

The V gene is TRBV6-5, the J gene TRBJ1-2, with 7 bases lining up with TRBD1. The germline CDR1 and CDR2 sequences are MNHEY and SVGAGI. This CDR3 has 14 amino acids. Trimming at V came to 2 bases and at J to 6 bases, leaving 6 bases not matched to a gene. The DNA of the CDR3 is TGTGCCAGCAGTTACCCCGACAGGGACAATGGCTACACCTTC. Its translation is CASSYPDRDNGYTF.

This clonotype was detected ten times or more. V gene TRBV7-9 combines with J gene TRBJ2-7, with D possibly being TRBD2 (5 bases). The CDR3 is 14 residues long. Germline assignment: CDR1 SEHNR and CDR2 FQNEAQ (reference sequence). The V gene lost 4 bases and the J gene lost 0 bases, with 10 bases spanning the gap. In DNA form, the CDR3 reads TGTGCCAGCAGCTCCATCCGGGGCTCCTACGAGCAGTACTTC. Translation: CASSSIRGSYEQYF.

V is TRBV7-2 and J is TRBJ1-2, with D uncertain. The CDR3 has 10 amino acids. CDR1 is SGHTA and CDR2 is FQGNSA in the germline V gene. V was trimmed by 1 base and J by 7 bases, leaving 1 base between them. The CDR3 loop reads CASSLVGYTF. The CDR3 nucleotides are TGTGCCAGCAGCTTAGTTGGCTACACCTTC.

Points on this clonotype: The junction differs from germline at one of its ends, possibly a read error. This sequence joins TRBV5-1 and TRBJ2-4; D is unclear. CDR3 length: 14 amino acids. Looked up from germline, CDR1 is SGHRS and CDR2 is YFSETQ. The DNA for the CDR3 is TGCGCCGGCAGTGATGCCGGGTCCCAAAACATTCGGTACTTC. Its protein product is CAGSDAGSQNIRYF.

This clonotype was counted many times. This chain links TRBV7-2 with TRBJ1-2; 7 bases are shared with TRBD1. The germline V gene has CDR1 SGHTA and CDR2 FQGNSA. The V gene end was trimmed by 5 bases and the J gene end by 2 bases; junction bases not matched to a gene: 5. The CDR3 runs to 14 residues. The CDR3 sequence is CASSPRDRNYGYTF. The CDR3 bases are TGTGCCAGCAGCCCCCGGGACAGAAACTATGGCTACACCTTC.

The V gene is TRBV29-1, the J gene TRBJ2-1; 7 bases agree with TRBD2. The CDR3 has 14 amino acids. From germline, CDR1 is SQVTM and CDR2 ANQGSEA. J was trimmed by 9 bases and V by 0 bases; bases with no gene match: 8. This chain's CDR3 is CSVEDRGDTSEQFF. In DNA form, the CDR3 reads TGCAGCGTTGAAGATCGGGGGGATACTAGTGAGCAGTTCTTC.

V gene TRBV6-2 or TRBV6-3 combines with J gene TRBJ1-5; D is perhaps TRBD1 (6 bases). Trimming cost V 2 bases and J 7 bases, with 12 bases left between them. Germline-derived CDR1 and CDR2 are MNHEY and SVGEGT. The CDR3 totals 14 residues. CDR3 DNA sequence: TGTGCCAGCAGTTACCCCAGGGGAGGACAGCCCCAGCATTTT. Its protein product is CASSYPRGGQPQHF.